This T cell receptor (beta chain) was captured in a study of OX40 agonist ivuxolimab in advanced cancers. Study context: A partial response was reached by three patients: one with hepatocellular carcinoma and two with cutaneous melanoma.

V was shortened by 4 bases and J by 7 bases, with 8 bases between the two germline ends. In germline, CDR1 is LNHNV, CDR2 YYDKDF (reference sequence). CDR3 size: 12 residues. The data were produced by immunoSEQ multiplex PCR, yet TCRdb's version contains in-frame clones alone and is incomplete. The data contain about 38,000 clones, roughly 80% of them singletons. Regarding the study as a whole: Dose levels from 0.1 to 3.0 mg/kg saw CD4+ and CD8+ blood T cells expand clonally by week 6. Among the lowest levels of clonal expansion were found in partial responders at 0.1-3.0 mg/kg.

On this clone: Its target is not known.

The gene calls are TRBV15 and TRBJ1-5; D is uncertain. The sequenced sample was CD4+ or CD8+ T cells sorted from blood, obtained in a trial of the OX40 agonist ivuxolimab. This sequence was found in an adult with an advanced solid tumor such as melanoma, head and neck, liver or kidney cancer. CDR3 in amino acids: CATSNGRQPQHF. The CDR3 DNA reads as TGTGCCACCAGCAATGGACGGCAGCCCCAGCATTTT. Using reference TRBV15 and TRBJ1-5 for the parts outside the CDR3, the full variable domain is DAMVIQNPRYQVTQFGKPVTLSCSQTLNHNVMYWYQQKSSQAPKLLFHYYDKDFNNEADTPDNFQSRRPNTSFCFLDIRSPGLGDTAMYLCATSNGRQPQHFGDGTRLSIL.